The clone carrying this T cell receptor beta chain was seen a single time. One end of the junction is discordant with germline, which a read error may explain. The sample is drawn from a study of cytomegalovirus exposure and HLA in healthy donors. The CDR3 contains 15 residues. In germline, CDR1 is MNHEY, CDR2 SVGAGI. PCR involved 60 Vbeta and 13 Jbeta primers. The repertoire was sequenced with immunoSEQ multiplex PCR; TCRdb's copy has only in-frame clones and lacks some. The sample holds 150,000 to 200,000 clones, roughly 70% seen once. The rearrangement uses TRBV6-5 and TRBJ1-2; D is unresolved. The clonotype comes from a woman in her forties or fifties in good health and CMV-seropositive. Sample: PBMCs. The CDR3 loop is CASSYNPGKDYGYPF. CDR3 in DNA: TGTGCCAGCAGTTACAATCCGGGGAAGGACTATGGCTACCCCTTC.